These 5 T cell receptor beta chains originate from one sample sequenced in a study of blood T cell repertoires in COVID-19. Assay used: immunoSEQ multiplex PCR; TCRdb lists only in-frame clones, some missing. The table includes about 230,000 clones, around 84% detected once. The sequenced sample was peripheral blood. The receptors stem from a man aged 35-49 years who had recovered from COVID-19.

The V call is TRBV25-1, the J call TRBJ2-6; D possibly corresponds to TRBD1 (6 bases). V was trimmed by 4 bases and J by 2 bases, leaving 9 bases between them. This CDR3 has 15 residues. Germline V gives CDR1 MGHDK, CDR2 SYGVNS. DNA for the CDR3: TGTGCCAGCAGTGTACAGGGTACTGGGGCCAACGTCCTGACTTTC. As protein: CASSVQGTGANVLTF.

The chain employs TRBV7-2 and TRBJ1-1; TRBD1 matches at 9 bases. Germline values: CDR1 SGHTA, CDR2 FQGNSA. V lost 5 bases to trimming and J lost 1 base; unmatched junction nucleotides: 5. This CDR3 comprises 15 residues. The chain's CDR3 is CASSRGTGPNTEAFF. Here the CDR3 DNA reads TGTGCCAGCAGCAGAGGGACAGGGCCGAACACTGAAGCTTTCTTT.

The chain employs TRBV4-3 and TRBJ1-2; 7 bases align to TRBD1. The CDR3 extends over 15 amino acids. Looked up from germline, CDR1 is LGHNA and CDR2 is YSLEER. V trimming: 1 base; J trimming: 2 bases; junction bases outside the gene matches: 4. The CDR3 DNA follows: TGCGCCAGCAGCCAAGTACAGGGGTCGAACTATGGCTACACCTTC. Translated, it gives CASSQVQGSNYGYTF.

The chain recombines TRBV6-5 with TRBJ1-2, with D perhaps TRBD1 (6 bases). This CDR3 contains 15 residues. The ends were cut back, 0 bases at V and 4 bases at J, with 12 bases in the middle. The germline V gene encodes CDR1 MNHEY and CDR2 SVGAGI. CDR3 sequence: CASSYSRGGSYGYTF. Written as DNA, the CDR3 is TGTGCCAGCAGTTACTCGAGAGGGGGTAGCTATGGCTACACCTTC.

This chain joins TRBV5-5 and TRBJ1-1; D remains ambiguous. V was trimmed by 3 bases and J by 0 bases, leaving 9 bases between them. Germline-derived CDR1 and CDR2 are SGHKS and YYEKEE (reference sequence). The CDR3 has 14 amino acids. CDR3 bases: TGTGCCAGCAGCTCGGACGGGATGAACACTGAAGCTTTCTTT. This encodes CASSSDGMNTEAFF. Full variable domain (missing parts from reference TRBV5-5 and TRBJ1-1): DAGVTQSPTHLIKTRGQQVTLRCSPISGHKSVSWYQQVLGQGPQFIFQYYEKEERGRGNFPDRFSARQFPNYSSELNVNALLLGDSALYLCASSSDGMNTEAFFGQGTRLTVV.